What follows is one TCR beta chain and its context. The authors' processing: From reference gene primer amplification, estimates of nucleated cell counts were derived. The table came from immunoSEQ multiplex PCR; TCRdb's copy has only in-frame clones and leaves some out. V and J calls and clone size are copied from that table; D and trimming were computed from the DNA. The table lists 15,000 to 20,000 clones, nearly 90% of them singletons. The data were obtained in a study of blood T cell repertoires in COVID-19. About the study: Spain, Italy and the United States supplied samples that represented acute and convalescent COVID-19. T cells, B-cell-depleted T cells, or PBMCs provided the cDNA or gDNA that served as material.

V was cut by 2 bases and J by 7 bases, with 7 bases left in between. Germline CDR1 is MRHNA and CDR2 is SNTAGT. The CDR3 contains 12 residues. The V call is TRBV6-4, the J call TRBJ2-3; a weak D match, TRBD2 (6 bases). The source of this sequence is a human donor in a cohort sampled during active COVID-19. Sequenced material: peripheral blood. The DNA for the CDR3 is TGTGCCAGCAGTGACGCGGGAAATACGCAGTATTTT. Encoded protein: CASSDAGNTQYF.